The entry that follows covers one T cell receptor (beta chain) sequence. Its cognate antigen is unknown. The entry originates in a study of T cell responses to AZD1222 COVID-19 vaccine. Turning to the study itself: The study pooled second doses at about 4 or about 12 weeks.

Study-wide results and limits: None of the repertoires were sampled until the peak T cell response had passed. Only a handful of AZD1222 recipients, six or seven in all, had baseline seropositivity.

The data were produced by immunoSEQ multiplex PCR, yet TCRdb's version contains in-frame clones alone and is incomplete. In the table there are some 130,000 clones, 70% to 90% of which are singletons. Germline V CDR1 and CDR2: SGHNT, YYREEE (reference sequence). The CDR3 runs to 13 residues. Trimming pared 5 bases from V and 0 bases from J, leaving 6 bases between. The TCR originated in an adult in good health. The chain has TRBV5-4 and TRBJ1-3; D ambiguous. Material: peripheral blood, obtained on day 0 of AZD1222 vaccination. This CDR3 reads CASSPSSGNTIYF. CDR3 in DNA: TGTGCCAGCAGTCCGAGCTCTGGAAACACCATATATTTT. Supplemented by reference TRBV5-4 and TRBJ1-3, the full variable domain reads ETGVTQSPTHLIKTRGQQVTLRCSSQSGHNTVSWYQQALGQGPQFIFQYYREEENGRGNFPPRFSGLQFPNYSSELNVNALELDDSALYLCASSPSSGNTIYFGEGSWLTVV.